Detailed here is one T cell receptor beta chain. The repertoire was sequenced with immunoSEQ multiplex PCR; TCRdb's copy has only in-frame clones and lacks some. In the table there are 390,000 or so clones, approximately 87% of which are singletons. This specimen comes from a study of blood T cell repertoires in COVID-19. V was clipped by 2 bases and J by 4 bases; unmatched bases: 2. This CDR3 is built from 13 residues. CDR1 and CDR2 (germline): KGHSH, LQKENI. Sequenced input: PBMCs or T cells enriched from blood (not recorded which). The receptor's source is a woman in her fifties or sixties who had recovered from COVID-19. The chain has TRBV18 and TRBJ2-7; 7 bases are shared with TRBD2. The CDR3 DNA reads as TGTGCCAGCTCACCAGGGGGGGGGTACGAGCAGTACTTC. It is translated as CASSPGGGYEQYF.